The 21 T cell receptor beta chains listed next were all sequenced from one sample in a study of blood T cell repertoires in COVID-19. Here immunoSEQ multiplex PCR was the method, and the copy in TCRdb shows in-frame clones only, minus some. Among roughly 280,000 clones listed, more than 85% were seen once. Sample: peripheral blood. Receptors were obtained from an older woman with COVID-19, enrolled during active disease.

The J gene is TRBJ2-3, the V gene TRBV7-8; 11 nucleotides agree with TRBD1. V was pared by 4 bases and J by 4 bases, with 10 bases of the junction left unmatched. Germline V CDR1 and CDR2: SGHVS, FQNEAQ. The CDR3 has 17 amino acids. CDR3 DNA: TGTGCCAGCAGCTCTCGAATCGGACAGGGGGCCGCAGATACGCAGTATTTT. This encodes CASSSRIGQGAADTQYF.

The chain is built from TRBV11-2 and TRBJ1-4; tentative D call: TRBD1 (5 bases). Germline loops: CDR1 SGHAT, CDR2 FQNNGV. V was pared by 1 base and J by 2 bases, with 11 bases between. The CDR3 has 16 residues. This chain's CDR3 is CASSLVGGPTNEKLFF. DNA of the CDR3: TGTGCCAGCAGCTTAGTCGGGGGACCGACTAATGAAAAACTGTTTTTT.

This clone was observed a handful of times. As DNA, the CDR3 is TGTGCCAGCAGGGGGGACAGGTTGAACACTGAAGCTTTCTTT. As protein: CASRGDRLNTEAFF. This sequence joins TRBV6-6 and TRBJ1-1; 8 bases align to TRBD1. The V gene's germline CDR1 is MNHNY and CDR2 SVGAGI (reference sequence). The CDR3 runs to 14 residues. With 6 bases clipped from V and 0 bases from J, the junction kept 3 bases outside the gene matches.

The CDR3 coding sequence is TGTGCCAGCAGTGAATATTGGGGGCGTTGGAATCAGCCCCAGCATTTT. Translated: CASSEYWGRWNQPQHF. The chain uses TRBV6-1 and TRBJ1-5; perhaps TRBD1 as D (6 bases). This CDR3 spans 16 amino acids. The V gene lost 2 bases and the J gene lost 4 bases, with 15 bases spanning the gap. Looked up from germline, CDR1 is MNHNS and CDR2 is SASEGT.

This CDR3 is CAGGTGFSYNSPLHF. The DNA for the CDR3 is TGTGCCGGGGGGACAGGGTTTTCCTATAATTCACCCCTCCACTTT. The chain employs TRBV2 and TRBJ1-6, with TRBD1 matching over 9 bases. CDR3 length: 15 residues. The V and J ends lost 11 bases and 1 base, in that order; junction bases with no gene match: 6. In germline, CDR1 is SNHLY, CDR2 FYNNEI.

This chain uses TRBV11-3 with TRBJ2-2, with 8 bases aligning to TRBD2. CDR1 is SGHNT, CDR2 YENEEA, per germline. CDR3 size: 14 residues. The ends lost 7 bases at V and 4 bases at J; junction bases unmatched: 5. CDR3 in DNA: TGTGCCAGCAAATCGGGAGGGAGCACCGGGGAGCTGTTTTTT. It specifies CASKSGGSTGELFF.

The chain is built from TRBV7-8 and TRBJ2-5; TRBD2 agrees at 9 bases. V shed 2 bases and J 4 bases; nucleotides not matched to a gene: 8. This CDR3 has 16 residues. The V gene's germline CDR1 is SGHVS and CDR2 FQNEAQ. CDR3 loop: CASSLRVAGVSETQYF. DNA of the CDR3: TGTGCCAGCAGCTTACGGGTAGCGGGAGTCTCAGAGACCCAGTACTTC. The full variable domain, with the rest looked up from reference TRBV7-8 and TRBJ2-5, is GAGVSQSPRYKVAKRGQDVALRCDPISGHVSLFWYQQALGQGPEFLTYFQNEAQLDKSGLPSDRFFAERPEGSVSTLKIQRTQQEDSAVYLCASSLRVAGVSETQYFGPGTRLLVL.

The V gene is TRBV1, the J gene TRBJ2-7; the table assigns TRBD2, which was not confirmed against the DNA. TRBV1 corresponds to a pseudogene. The length of the CDR3 is 16 residues. The CDR3: CTSSQDRLAGGEEQYF. The CDR3 nucleotides read TGCACCAGCAGCCAAGATCGTCTAGCGGGAGGTGAGGAGCAGTACTTC.

The chain carries TRBV10-1 and TRBJ2-1; 11 bases are a match to TRBD2. In germline, CDR1 is WNHNN, CDR2 SYGVQD (reference sequence). The CDR3 contains 18 residues. Unmatched junction bases numbered 9, after V lost 5 bases and J lost 0 bases. The CDR3 DNA follows: TGCGCCAGCAGTAAGACTAGCGGGGTTCCAAGCTCCTACAATGAGCAGTTCTTC. As protein: CASSKTSGVPSSYNEQFF.

V and J are TRBV9 and TRBJ2-5; 12 nucleotides agree with TRBD2. The CDR3 totals 18 residues. The germline CDR1 and CDR2 sequences are SGDLS and YYNGEE. Trimming removed 0 bases from V and 1 base from J; junction bases left unmatched: 7. Here the CDR3 DNA reads TGTGCCAGCAGCGTAGCACCGCCGGGACTAGCGGGCCAAGAGACCCAGTACTTC. This translates into CASSVAPPGLAGQETQYF.

This clone was seen more than once but under ten times. The V gene is TRBV18, the J gene TRBJ2-4; D is unresolved. Germline CDR1 and CDR2: KGHSH and LQKENI. V was pared by 3 bases and J by 0 bases, with 9 bases between. This CDR3 region has 15 residues. DNA of the CDR3: TGTGCCAGCTCACCTGGGCAGCTAGCCAAAAACATTCAGTACTTC. Translating gives CASSPGQLAKNIQYF.

This clone occurred once. V and J are TRBV5-6 and TRBJ2-7; 13 bases fit TRBD2. J lost 6 bases, V lost 4 bases, and 4 bases had no gene match. The CDR3 runs to 14 residues. Germline V gene data show CDR1 as SGHDT and CDR2 as YYEEEE. The CDR3 DNA sequence: TGTGCCAGCAGCCTTAGACTAGCGGGAGGCGAGCAGTACTTC. It specifies CASSLRLAGGEQYF. Based on the CDR3 plus reference TRBV5-6 and TRBJ2-7, the full variable domain is DAGVTQSPTHLIKTRGQQVTLRCSPKSGHDTVSWYQQALGQGPQFIFQYYEEEERQRGNFPDRFSGHQFPNYSSELNVNALLLGDSALYLCASSLRLAGGEQYFGPGTRLTVT.

The chain recombines TRBV19 with TRBJ2-6; TRBD2 matches 8 bases. The CDR3 has 15 residues. The germline CDR1 and CDR2 sequences are LNHDA and SQIVND (reference sequence). V was clipped by 8 bases and J by 1 base; unmatched bases: 4. The CDR3 coding sequence is TGTGCCAGTCTAAGCGGGGGTTCTGGGGCCAACGTCCTGACTTTC. Protein sequence: CASLSGGSGANVLTF.

In its sample, this clone was seen a few times. This rearrangement joins TRBV29-1 to TRBJ1-1; D not resolved. Germline loops: CDR1 SQVTM, CDR2 ANQGSEA. With 4 bases removed from V and 5 bases from J, the gap between germline ends came to 17 bases. The CDR3 is made up of 14 amino acids. The CDR3 DNA is TGCAGCGTTGGGTCTAGGTTGAGGAGGACTGAAGCTTTCTTT. Translation: CSVGSRLRRTEAFF.

Details on this clone: Other DNA sequences in this sample translate to the same CDR3. V gene TRBV7-2 combines with J gene TRBJ2-3; 12 bases align to TRBD2. Looked up from germline, CDR1 is SGHTA and CDR2 is FQGNSA. V lost 5 bases and J lost 2; bases outside the gene matches: 5. This CDR3 spans 16 amino acids. The CDR3 DNA is TGTGCCAGCAGCCCGAGGACTAGCGGGATCACAGATACGCAGTATTTT. Its translation is CASSPRTSGITDTQYF.

With regard to this clone: This CDR3 is also generated by other DNA sequences in the sample. Here the CDR3 DNA reads TGTGCCAGCAGACTAGCGGGTTACAATGAGCAGTTCTTC. This encodes CASRLAGYNEQFF. V usage is TRBV27 and J usage is TRBJ2-1, with 9 bases matching TRBD2. V was clipped by 6 bases and J by 4 bases; unmatched bases: 1. This CDR3 spans 13 amino acids. Looked up from germline, CDR1 is MNHEY and CDR2 is SMNVEV (reference sequence).

The chain carries TRBV3-1 (or the pseudogene TRBV3-2) and TRBJ2-3, with 12 bases lining up with TRBD2. With 2 bases clipped from V and 2 bases from J, the junction kept 5 bases outside the gene matches. Germline CDR1 and CDR2: LGHDT and YNNKEL (reference sequence). The CDR3 runs to 17 residues. The CDR3 reads CASSQRRTSGNTDTQYF. The CDR3 DNA reads as TGTGCCAGCAGCCAAAGACGGACTAGCGGGAACACAGATACGCAGTATTTT.

The chain employs TRBV28 and TRBJ1-6; D might be TRBD1 (6 bases). The germline V and J ends were trimmed by 5 bases and 10 bases, with 9 bases remaining between them. This CDR3 comprises 12 residues. Germline V gene data show CDR1 as MDHEN and CDR2 as SYDVKM. CDR3 nucleotide sequence: TGTGCCAGCAGTCGCGGGGGCTCACCCCTCCACTTT. The encoded protein is CASSRGGSPLHF.

The chain is built from TRBV29-1 and TRBJ1-2, with D hard to call. Germline CDR1 is SQVTM and CDR2 is ANQGSEA. The V and J ends lost 3 bases and 0 bases respectively, with 8 bases between them. The CDR3 spans 13 residues. Written as DNA, the CDR3 is TGCAGCGTTGATAGTACAGCTAACTATGGCTACACCTTC. The encoded protein is CSVDSTANYGYTF. The full variable domain, its missing parts supplied by reference TRBV29-1 and TRBJ1-2, is SAVISQKPSRDICQRGTSLTIQCQVDSQVTMMFWYRQQPGQSLTLIATANQGSEATYESGFVIDKFPISRPNLTFSTLTVSNMSPEDSSIYLCSVDSTANYGYTFGSGTRLTVV.

DNA for the CDR3: TGTGCCAGCAGTTACGGGGGCGGACTAGCGAGAAATGAGCAGTTCTTC. As protein: CASSYGGGLARNEQFF. The chain uses TRBV6-5 and TRBJ2-1; 9 nucleotides match TRBD2. The CDR3 is 16 residues long. Per germline, CDR1 MNHEY and CDR2 SVGAGI. V gave up 2 bases and J gave up 7 bases; unmatched junction bases: 9.

The chain employs TRBV30 and TRBJ1-3; a weak D match, TRBD1 (5 bases). The CDR3 has 14 residues. With 2 bases removed from V and 2 bases from J, the gap between germline ends came to 10 bases. Germline-derived CDR1 and CDR2 are GTSNPN and SVGIG (reference sequence). For the CDR3, the DNA is TGTGCCTGGAGTCGGGGGAGGGCTGGAAACACCATATATTTT. Protein: CAWSRGRAGNTIYF.